The T cell receptor beta chain described here comes from a study of spatial heterogeneity in lung cancer. Overall study results and limits: Blood carried ubiquitous expanded tumor TCRs more at resection than follow-up.

Every TCR cDNA molecule carried a tag that served as a unique molecular identifier. In TCRdb, the 5' RACE reads were re-called with MiXCR into one record per CDR3 protein. The data show roughly 39,000 distinct CDR3 sequences, with approximately 6.5% seen just once and around 43% held by the top ten. This clonotype has a handful of counts. Its antigen is not identified. Time point of the sample: sample taken at primary tumor resection. The authors sequenced whole RNA from tumor, nontumor lung or frozen PBMC without sorting. Donation came from roughly 72 patients with untreated early-stage non-small cell lung cancer. V shed 8 bases and J shed 6 bases, with 17 bases lying between them. CDR3 size: 14 residues. Looked up from germline, CDR1 is SNHLY and CDR2 is FYNNEI.

Sample: PBMCs, taken at surgery. The chain employs TRBV2 and TRBJ2-1, with D possibly being TRBD2 (5 bases). This TCR came from a female donor with early-stage non-small cell lung cancer. The DNA for the CDR3 is TGTGCCAGCCGGGGAGCGATAATGATCAATGAGCAGTTCTTC. This translates into CASRGAIMINEQFF.